Sequencing of this TCR beta chain was carried out in a study of metastatic and nonmetastatic thyroid tumors. Germline CDR1 is KGHDR and CDR2 is SFDVKD. V was shortened by 3 bases and J by 8 bases, with 15 bases between the two germline ends. The CDR3 spans 14 residues. TCRdb re-called the PCR reads with MiXCR. This sample carries tens of thousands of clones, 20% to 30% of them seen once, and the ten largest clones take about 16%. Until they underwent thyroid surgery, no patient had received any treatment. The chain employs TRBV24-1 and TRBJ1-2; D is ambiguous. The sequence was obtained from a male donor with papillary thyroid cancer or a benign thyroid nodule (not recorded which). Some clones in this sample may be carry-over from other donors' samples. Input material: blood. Written as DNA, the CDR3 is TGTGCCACCAGTGATACTACATCGGTTGGAGGCTACACCTTC. This gives the protein CATSDTTSVGGYTF.